The 29 T cell receptor beta chains below come from one sample, sequenced in a study of shared clonotypes between healthy human individuals. Clones were sequenced by immunoSEQ multiplex PCR, and TCRdb holds only the in-frame ones, with some missing. The sample has some 2 million clones, roughly 94% seen once; the top ten hold less than 1.5%. Terminally differentiated effector memory CD45RA+ cells were left out of the naive CD8 fraction, which was CD45RO-negative and positively selected for CCR7. Sequencing was done on a sample of naive CD8+ T cells sorted from blood. All receptors come from a man aged 18 to 29 in good health.

The V gene is TRBV27, the J gene TRBJ2-7; 8 bases match TRBD1. The CDR3 has 14 amino acids. V trimming: 4 bases; J trimming: 5 bases; junction bases outside the gene matches: 7. Germline-derived CDR1 and CDR2 are MNHEY and SMNVEV (reference sequence). CDR3 sequence: CASSSGTGYDEQYF. In DNA, the CDR3 is TGTGCCAGCAGTTCGGGGACAGGATACGACGAGCAGTACTTC.

As to this clone: Within the sample, other DNA sequences also encode this same CDR3. The chain employs TRBV4-1 and TRBJ1-1; unclear D gene. CDR3 size: 14 residues. Trimming stripped 1 base from V and 4 bases from J, with 10 bases between. Germline assignment: CDR1 MGHRA and CDR2 YSYEKL. The CDR3 reads CASSQVSGSTEAFF. CDR3 DNA sequence: TGCGCCAGCAGCCAAGTAAGTGGGAGCACTGAAGCTTTCTTT.

This chain links TRBV13 with TRBJ2-7, with D possibly matching TRBD2 (6 bases). The length of the CDR3 is 16 residues. V lost 2 bases and J lost 6, with 20 bases in between. CDR1 and CDR2 (germline): PRHDT, FYEKMQ (reference sequence). The CDR3, as DNA: TGTGCCAGCAGCTTAACCGGGAGTGGGTCCCCCTCCGAGCAGTACTTC. The encoded protein is CASSLTGSGSPSEQYF.

The chain links TRBV15 to TRBJ2-4; D is tentatively TRBD1 or TRBD2 (5 bases each). Between the trimmed V and J ends, which lost 4 bases and 1 base, there was a span of 11 bases. The CDR3 is made up of 15 amino acids. The germline V gene encodes CDR1 LNHNV and CDR2 YYDKDF (reference sequence). The CDR3 DNA follows: TGTGCCACCAGCAACCCGGGACCCGCCAAAAACATTCAGTACTTC. Translation gives CATSNPGPAKNIQYF.

Comments on this clone: The same CDR3 can be traced to other DNA sequences in this sample. The chain uses TRBV5-4 and TRBJ1-6; D not resolved. This CDR3 is 13 amino acids long. V shed 0 bases and J shed 7 bases, with 5 bases lying between them. CDR1 and CDR2 (germline): SGHNT, YYREEE (reference sequence). The DNA of the CDR3 is TGTGCCAGCAGCTTGGCCCCCAATTCACCCCTCCACTTT. It encodes CASSLAPNSPLHF. The full variable domain, its missing parts supplied by reference TRBV5-4 and TRBJ1-6, is ETGVTQSPTHLIKTRGQQVTLRCSSQSGHNTVSWYQQALGQGPQFIFQYYREEENGRGNFPPRFSGLQFPNYSSELNVNALELDDSALYLCASSLAPNSPLHFGNGTRLTVT.

The gene calls are TRBV5-1 and TRBJ2-5; 10 bases map to TRBD1. Germline V CDR1 and CDR2: SGHRS, YFSETQ. The CDR3 runs to 15 residues. J gave up 5 bases and V 0 bases, and 4 bases lay outside the gene matches. For the CDR3, the DNA is TGCGCCAGCAGCTTGGAGACAGGGGGCTGGGAGACCCAGTACTTC. Its protein product is CASSLETGGWETQYF.

The chain is built from TRBV27 and TRBJ2-7; the match to TRBD2 covers 7 bases. In germline, CDR1 is MNHEY, CDR2 SMNVEV (reference sequence). There are 15 residues in the CDR3. J gave up 0 bases and V 4 bases, and 6 bases lay outside the gene matches. The CDR3 DNA reads as TGTGCCAGCAGTTGGGCCGGGAGGAGCTCCTACGAGCAGTACTTC. It codes for CASSWAGRSSYEQYF.

The chain couples TRBV6-4 to TRBJ1-5; no clear D gene. The CDR3 spans 13 residues. The V gene's germline CDR1 is MRHNA and CDR2 SNTAGT. V was trimmed by 2 bases and J by 9 bases, leaving 11 bases between them. The CDR3 sequence is CASSDLSCRPQHF. For the CDR3, the DNA is TGTGCCAGCAGTGACCTATCATGTCGGCCCCAGCATTTT.

This clone turned up a few times. This rearrangement joins TRBV7-9 to TRBJ1-6, with a tentative D call TRBD1 (5 bases). The CDR3 loop spans 15 amino acids. The V end was cut by 1 base, the J end by 10 bases, with 14 bases between. Germline assignment: CDR1 SEHNR and CDR2 FQNEAQ (reference sequence). CDR3 DNA sequence: TGTGCCAGCAGCTTAGTCCAGGGACCCTTCTCACCCCTCCACTTT. Residues: CASSLVQGPFSPLHF.

CDR3 residues: CASSESRSGNTIYF. CDR3 coding DNA: TGCGCCAGCAGTGAGTCCAGAAGCGGAAACACCATATATTTT. V gene TRBV10-2 combines with J gene TRBJ1-3; D unresolved. The germline V gene has CDR1 WSHSY and CDR2 SAAADI. V shed 0 bases and J shed 4 bases, with 7 bases lying between them. The CDR3 sequence is 14 residues long.

The J gene is TRBJ2-2, the V gene TRBV4-1; 10 bases map to TRBD1. After removal of 4 bases from V and 6 bases from J, the junction contained 5 bases not matched to a gene. The CDR3 is 15 amino acids. Germline CDR1 reads MGHRA; CDR2 reads YSYEKL. CDR3: CASSLGQGIAGELFF. The CDR3 coding sequence is TGCGCCAGCAGCCTGGGACAGGGGATAGCCGGGGAGCTGTTTTTT.

The chain links TRBV7-9 to TRBJ2-7, with a weak D call TRBD2 (6 bases). The CDR3 is 16 amino acids. V shed 4 bases and J shed 0 bases, with 16 bases lying between them. The germline V gene has CDR1 SEHNR and CDR2 FQNEAQ (reference sequence). The CDR3 loop is CASSSSGTTSSYEQYF. Written as DNA, the CDR3 is TGTGCCAGCAGCTCGAGTGGGACGACTAGCTCCTACGAGCAGTACTTC.

The genes are TRBV9 and TRBJ1-4, with D possibly TRBD1 on 5 matching bases. Per the germline V gene, CDR1 is SGDLS and CDR2 is YYNGEE. CDR3 length: 14 residues. Trimming cost V 4 bases and J 8 bases, with 15 bases left between them. For the CDR3, the DNA is TGTGCCAGCAGCTTATCAGGGATAGCGGAAAAACTGTTTTTT. It translates to CASSLSGIAEKLFF.

This chain uses TRBV11-2 with TRBJ2-7, with TRBD1 matching 7 bases. Germline V CDR1 and CDR2: SGHAT, FQNNGV. The junction had 14 bases not matched to a gene; V was cut back by 1 base and J by 2 bases. CDR3 length: 18 amino acids. The CDR3 loop reads CASSLALVTGSGTYEQYF. CDR3 in DNA: TGTGCCAGCAGCTTAGCTCTAGTGACAGGGAGTGGGACCTACGAGCAGTACTTC.

The chain carries TRBV9 and TRBJ2-7; 8 nucleotides align to TRBD1. The length of the CDR3 is 13 residues. V dropped 4 bases and J dropped 4; count of bases not matched to a gene: 4. Germline-derived CDR1 and CDR2 are SGDLS and YYNGEE. In nucleotides, the CDR3 is TGTGCCAGCAGCCAGGACAGGGAGTACGAGCAGTACTTC. Translating gives CASSQDREYEQYF. The full variable domain, rest sourced from reference TRBV9 and TRBJ2-7, is DSGVTQTPKHLITATGQRVTLRCSPRSGDLSVYWYQQSLDQGLQFLIQYYNGEERAKGNILERFSAQQFPDLHSELNLSSLELGDSALYFCASSQDREYEQYFGPGTRLTVT.

With regard to this clone: Other nucleotide sequences in the sample specify the same CDR3. V gene TRBV5-6 combines with J gene TRBJ2-3; D gene ambiguous. Germline V gene data show CDR1 as SGHDT and CDR2 as YYEEEE. CDR3 length: 11 amino acids. The V and J ends lost 4 bases and 3 bases respectively, with 3 bases between them. The CDR3 DNA reads TGTGCCAGCAGCCGGACAGATACGCAGTATTTT. Translated: CASSRTDTQYF.

The chain carries TRBV29-1 and TRBJ2-7; tentative D call: TRBD1 (6 bases). Germline CDR1 and CDR2: SQVTM and ANQGSEA. V lost 5 bases and J 2 bases, leaving 10 bases between the germline ends. The CDR3 covers 12 residues. The CDR3 DNA reads TGCAGCGTTCTGGACAGAACCTACGAGCAGTACTTC. It translates to CSVLDRTYEQYF.

The rearrangement links TRBV27 to TRBJ2-7; D remains unclear. Trimming removed 6 bases at V and 1 base at J, with 10 bases between. Germline CDR1 reads MNHEY; CDR2 reads SMNVEV (reference sequence). The CDR3 has 13 amino acids. CDR3 in DNA: TGTGCCAGCAGGATGTGGGGATCCTACGAGCAGTACTTC. Translation gives CASRMWGSYEQYF.

This clone was seen only once. The chain employs TRBV9 and TRBJ1-1; TRBD1 matches 7 bases. Germline V lookup: CDR1 SGDLS, CDR2 YYNGEE. The J segment lost 3 bases and the V segment lost 3 bases, leaving 11 bases of the junction unmatched. The CDR3 is 16 residues long. Here the CDR3 DNA reads TGTGCCAGCAGCGACCCACTTGACAGGGATTACACTGAAGCTTTCTTT. Translated, it gives CASSDPLDRDYTEAFF.

As concerns this clone: Within the sample, other DNA sequences also encode this same CDR3. The chain has TRBV5-1 and TRBJ2-1; 7 bases are a match to TRBD2. The V gene end was trimmed by 4 bases and the J gene end by 4 bases; junction bases not matched to a gene: 5. The CDR3 spans 14 residues. Germline CDR1 is SGHRS and CDR2 is YFSETQ. Written as DNA, the CDR3 is TGCGCCAGCAGCCTAGCGGTGGGATACAATGAGCAGTTCTTC. This gives the protein CASSLAVGYNEQFF.

The chain is built from TRBV7-9 and TRBJ2-4; TRBD2 might be the D (6 bases). The germline V gene has CDR1 SEHNR and CDR2 FQNEAQ (reference sequence). The CDR3 spans 14 residues. With 4 bases removed from V and 8 bases from J, the gap between germline ends came to 15 bases. CDR3 region: CASSSREEGHIQYF. As DNA, the CDR3 is TGTGCCAGCAGCTCCCGCGAGGAGGGACACATTCAGTACTTC.

This chain uses TRBV18 with TRBJ2-7, with 7 bases that match TRBD1. Germline assignment: CDR1 KGHSH and CDR2 LQKENI. The CDR3 extends over 14 amino acids. V lost 2 bases, J lost 4 bases, and 5 bases stayed unmatched. CDR3 DNA: TGTGCCAGCTCACCAGAAGGGGGCGGATACGAGCAGTACTTC. Its translation: CASSPEGGGYEQYF.

The CDR3 sequence: CASSSWGGTGYTF. The CDR3 coding sequence is TGTGCCAGCAGCTCGTGGGGGGGCACTGGCTACACCTTC. This chain links TRBV5-4 with TRBJ1-2, with D perhaps TRBD1 (6 bases). Germline-derived CDR1 and CDR2 are SGHNT and YYREEE (reference sequence). Trimming stripped 3 bases from V and 7 bases from J, with 13 bases between. The CDR3 length is 13 residues. The variable domain in full, completed from reference TRBV5-4 and TRBJ1-2, reads ETGVTQSPTHLIKTRGQQVTLRCSSQSGHNTVSWYQQALGQGPQFIFQYYREEENGRGNFPPRFSGLQFPNYSSELNVNALELDDSALYLCASSSWGGTGYTFGSGTRLTVV.

V and J are TRBV27 and TRBJ2-7; D might be TRBD1 (6 bases). The CDR3 runs 14 residues. Per the germline V gene, CDR1 is MNHEY and CDR2 is SMNVEV (reference sequence). Trimming pared 2 bases from V and 6 bases from J, leaving 14 bases between. In DNA form, the CDR3 reads TGTGCCAGCAGTTTAGTGCAGGGGTCTAGCGAGCAGTACTTC. Its protein product is CASSLVQGSSEQYF.

The genes are TRBV27 and TRBJ2-5, with unresolved D. The CDR3 is 13 amino acids. V was cut by 6 bases and J by 2 bases, with 10 bases left in between. Germline loops: CDR1 MNHEY, CDR2 SMNVEV (reference sequence). This chain's CDR3 is CASRSPWQETQYF. The CDR3 nucleotides read TGTGCCAGCAGGTCCCCGTGGCAAGAGACCCAGTACTTC.

The CDR3 region has the DNA TGTGCCAGCAGAAAGCCGTGGGACACTGAAGCTTTCTTT. Translating it yields CASRKPWDTEAFF. The rearrangement joins TRBV2 to TRBJ1-1; D remains unclear. V was shortened by 6 bases and J by 3 bases, with 11 bases between the two germline ends. Looked up from germline, CDR1 is SNHLY and CDR2 is FYNNEI. The CDR3 loop spans 13 amino acids.

V is TRBV9 and J is TRBJ2-7; 10 bases are shared with TRBD2. With V trimmed by 2 bases and J by 3 bases, 5 bases remained unmatched. The CDR3 runs 15 residues. The germline V gene has CDR1 SGDLS and CDR2 YYNGEE. The CDR3 sequence: CASSVAERGGYEQYF. CDR3 in DNA: TGTGCCAGCAGCGTGGCGGAGCGGGGGGGCTACGAGCAGTACTTC.

The chain carries TRBV7-6 and TRBJ2-3; D possibly corresponds to TRBD1 (5 bases). CDR3 length: 15 residues. V was trimmed by 1 base and J by 4 bases, leaving 12 bases between them. From germline, CDR1 is SGHVS and CDR2 FNYEAQ. The CDR3 sequence: CASSLVPRVPDTQYF. CDR3 nucleotide sequence: TGTGCCAGCAGCTTAGTCCCCAGGGTCCCAGATACGCAGTATTTT.

The rearrangement joins TRBV9 to TRBJ1-2, with D unresolved. The CDR3 length is 14 residues. Germline assignment: CDR1 SGDLS and CDR2 YYNGEE. Trimming took 0 bases from V and 8 from J, leaving 14 bases between them. The CDR3 loop is CASSVGSLDIGYTF. In DNA form, the CDR3 reads TGTGCCAGCAGCGTAGGGTCCTTGGATATAGGCTACACCTTC.